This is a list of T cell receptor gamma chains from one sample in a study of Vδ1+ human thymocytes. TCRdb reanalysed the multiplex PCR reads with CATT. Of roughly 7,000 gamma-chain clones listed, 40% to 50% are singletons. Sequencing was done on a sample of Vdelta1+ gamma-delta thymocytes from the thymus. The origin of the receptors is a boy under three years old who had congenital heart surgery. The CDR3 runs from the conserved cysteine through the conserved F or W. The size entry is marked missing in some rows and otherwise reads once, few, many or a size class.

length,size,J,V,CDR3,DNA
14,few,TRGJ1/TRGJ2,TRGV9,CALWETHLNYKKLF,TGTGCCTTGTGGGAGACGCACCTAAATTATAAGAAACTCTTT
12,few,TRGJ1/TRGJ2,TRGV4,CATWPNYYKKLF,TGTGCCACCTGGCCCAATTATTATAAGAAACTCTTT
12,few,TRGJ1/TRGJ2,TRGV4,CATWDPYYKKLF,TGTGCCACCTGGGATCCTTATTATAAGAAACTCTTT
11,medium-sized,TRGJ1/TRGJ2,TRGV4,CATWAYYKKLF,TGTGCCACCTGGGCTTATTATAAGAAACTCTTT
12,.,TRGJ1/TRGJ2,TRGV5,CATWDSFNKKLF,TGTGCCACCTGGGACAGTTTTAATAAGAAACTCTTT
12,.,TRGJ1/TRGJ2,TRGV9,CALGEASPKKLF,TGTGCCTTGGGGGAGGCCTCCCCTAAGAAACTCTTT
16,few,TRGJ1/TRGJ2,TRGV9,CALWEVQMANYYKKLF,TGTGCCTTGTGGGAGGTGCAAATGGCGAATTATTATAAGAAACTCTTT
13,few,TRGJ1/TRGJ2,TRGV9,CALWDPSGYKKLF,TGTGCCTTGTGGGATCCGAGCGGTTATAAGAAACTCTTT
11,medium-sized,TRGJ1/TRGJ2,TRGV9,CALWEPYKKLF,TGTGCCTTGTGGGAGCCCTATAAGAAACTCTTT
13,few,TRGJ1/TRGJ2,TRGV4,CATWVRDGYKKLF,TGTGCCACCTGGGTCAGGGATGGTTATAAGAAACTCTTT
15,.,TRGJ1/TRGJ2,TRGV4,CATWDGRRFYYKKLF,TGTGCCACCTGGGATGGGCGGCGATTTTATTATAAGAAACTCTTT
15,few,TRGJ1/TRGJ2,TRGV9,CALWEGKQIPSKKLF,TGTGCCTTGTGGGAGGGCAAACAAATCCCCTCCAAGAAACTCTTT